The 10 T cell receptor beta chains presented below share a single source sample, sequenced in a study of molecular identifiers for immune sequencing clone quantification. Each CDR3 protein is one row after TCRdb ran MiXCR on the PCR reads. The sample records around 300,000 distinct CDR3 sequences, under 25% being singletons. What was sequenced was naive CD8+ T cells from blood, with Jurkat cell RNA spiked in. Subset here: FACS-sorted CD8+CD4-CCR7+CD45RA+ naive T cells. These receptors were taken from a human donor in good health. Some libraries in this study had Jurkat cell RNA spiked in.

This clonotype came up many times. V is TRBV29-1 and J is TRBJ1-3; D perhaps matches TRBD1 (6 bases). CDR3 length equals 14 residues. The V end was cut by 4 bases, the J end by 0 bases, with 10 bases between. The germline CDR1 and CDR2 sequences are SQVTM and ANQGSEA. The CDR3 DNA sequence: TGCAGCGTTGTTTCAGGGGTCTCTGGAAACACCATATATTTT. This codes for CSVVSGVSGNTIYF.

This sequence joins TRBV19 and TRBJ1-1; a weak D match, TRBD1 (5 bases). Trimming stripped 3 bases from V and 0 bases from J, with 8 bases between. The CDR3 length is 14 residues. Looked up from germline, CDR1 is LNHDA and CDR2 is SQIVND (reference sequence). CDR3 protein: CASSIQGLNTEAFF. The CDR3 nucleotides are TGTGCCAGTAGTATTCAGGGTCTGAACACTGAAGCTTTCTTT.

This sequence joins TRBV12-5 and TRBJ2-1; either TRBD1 or TRBD2 may supply D (6 bases each). Germline V gene data show CDR1 as LGHNT and CDR2 as FRNRAP. This CDR3 is 15 amino acids long. V lost 4 bases and J lost 7, with 17 bases in between. This CDR3 reads CASGSVGGSVNEQFF. CDR3 DNA sequence: TGTGCTAGTGGTTCTGTGGGGGGCTCGGTTAATGAGCAGTTCTTC.

This clonotype was detected a few times. The chain uses TRBV11-2 and TRBJ1-2; 10 positions match TRBD1. This CDR3 has 15 amino acids. The germline CDR1 and CDR2 sequences are SGHAT and FQNNGV. The V and J ends lost 1 base and 7 bases, in that order; junction bases with no gene match: 6. CDR3: CASSLVLDRGLGYTF. The CDR3 DNA reads TGTGCCAGCAGCTTAGTCCTAGACAGGGGGCTTGGCTACACCTTC.

This clonotype was seen only a few times. V gene TRBV7-8 combines with J gene TRBJ1-1, with D possibly TRBD1 on 5 matching bases. The CDR3 totals 16 residues. Trimming removed 2 bases at V and 4 bases at J, with 17 bases between. CDR1 is SGHVS, CDR2 FQNEAQ, per germline. CDR3 residues: CASSLTFQGLFTEAFF. The CDR3 DNA sequence: TGTGCCAGCAGCTTAACTTTTCAGGGTCTTTTCACTGAAGCTTTCTTT.

This clonotype was counted at least ten times. This chain uses TRBV7-2 with TRBJ1-5; no definite D call. CDR3 size: 15 residues. Trimming pared 1 base from V and 7 bases from J, leaving 14 bases between. Germline V gene sequence: CDR1 SGHTA, CDR2 FQGNSA. This chain's CDR3 is CASSLDGRLGQPQHF. The CDR3 DNA follows: TGTGCCAGCAGCTTAGATGGCAGGCTTGGACAGCCCCAGCATTTT.

Comment on this clonotype: A much larger clone lies a single base off, so this may be a read error. This chain uses TRBV28 with TRBJ2-7; D is ambiguous. The CDR3 extends over 14 amino acids. V dropped 4 bases and J dropped 4 bases, with 14 bases sitting between them. The V gene's germline CDR1 is MDHEN and CDR2 SYDVKM. The chain's CDR3 is CASSSSWARYEQYF. The CDR3 bases are TGTGCCAGCAGTTCGTCTTGGGCCAGATACGAGCAGTACTTC.

This clonotype was detected only a few times. The chain employs TRBV9 and TRBJ2-6; 8 bases fit TRBD1. Germline values: CDR1 SGDLS, CDR2 YYNGEE. J was trimmed by 0 bases and V by 4 bases; bases with no gene match: 6. The CDR3 sequence is 17 residues long. CDR3 region: CASSHDRGLSGANVLTF. The CDR3 bases are TGTGCCAGCAGCCACGACAGGGGTCTCTCTGGGGCCAACGTCCTGACTTTC.

This clonotype was observed many times. The rearrangement uses TRBV4-3 and TRBJ2-3, with TRBD1 matching over 8 bases. Losses at the gene ends were 1 base for V and 2 bases for J; bases not matched to a gene: 5. Germline loops: CDR1 LGHNA, CDR2 YSLEER. CDR3 length: 16 residues. CDR3 bases: TGCGCCAGCAGCCAAGGAACAGGGGGTTACACAGATACGCAGTATTTT. It yields the protein CASSQGTGGYTDTQYF.

This chain uses TRBV19 with TRBJ2-6; D gene uncertain. CDR3 length: 19 amino acids. The germline CDR1 and CDR2 sequences are LNHDA and SQIVND (reference sequence). The V end was cut by 5 bases, the J end by 6 bases, with 26 bases between. The CDR3, as DNA: TGTGCCAGTAGTGATGGACCCGGCGGTAGTCTCTGGGCGGCCAACGTCCTGACTTTC. Encoded protein: CASSDGPGGSLWAANVLTF.